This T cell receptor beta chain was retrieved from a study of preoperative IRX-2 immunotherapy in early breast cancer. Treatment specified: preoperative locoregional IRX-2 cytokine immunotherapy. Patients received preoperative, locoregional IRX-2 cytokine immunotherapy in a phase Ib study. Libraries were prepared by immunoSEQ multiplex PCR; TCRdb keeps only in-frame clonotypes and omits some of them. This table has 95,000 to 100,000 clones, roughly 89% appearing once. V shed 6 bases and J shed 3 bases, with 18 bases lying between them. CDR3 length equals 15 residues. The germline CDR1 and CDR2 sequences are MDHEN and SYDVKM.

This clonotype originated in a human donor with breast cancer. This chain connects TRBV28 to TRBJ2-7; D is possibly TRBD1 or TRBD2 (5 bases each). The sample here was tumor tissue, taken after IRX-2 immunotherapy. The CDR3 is CASSGGGAAFYEQYF. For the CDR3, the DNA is TGTGCCAGCAGCGGAGGTGGGGCGGCGTTCTACGAGCAGTACTTC.